The 25 T cell receptor beta chains listed next were all sequenced from one sample in a study of blood T cell repertoires in COVID-19. Measured with immunoSEQ multiplex PCR; TCRdb has only the in-frame clones, and not every one. Altogether around 140,000 clones are present, 75% to 90% being singletons, with the ten largest covering about 4.1%. Sequenced material: PBMCs or T cells enriched from blood (not recorded which). These receptors originate from a woman aged 40 to 55 who had been exposed to COVID-19.

The chain has TRBV10-1 and TRBJ1-2; 8 nucleotides agree with TRBD1. The V gene end was trimmed by 2 bases and the J gene end by 6 bases; junction bases not matched to a gene: 8. CDR1 is WNHNN, CDR2 SYGVQD, per germline (reference sequence). CDR3 length: 15 residues. CDR3 sequence: CASSEIRDRRHGYTF. In nucleotides, the CDR3 is TGCGCCAGCAGTGAGATCCGGGACAGGAGGCATGGCTACACCTTC.

J is TRBJ1-3 and V is TRBV3-1 (or the pseudogene TRBV3-2), with TRBD1 as a possible D gene (6 bases). Germline V gives CDR1 LGHDT, CDR2 YNNKEL (reference sequence). CDR3 length equals 14 residues. Deletions cut 6 bases from V and 5 bases from J, with 14 bases between. CDR3 DNA sequence: TGTGCCAGCAGGCCCGCGGGGGGCAGAAACACCATATATTTT. It is translated as CASRPAGGRNTIYF.

This chain links TRBV5-1 with TRBJ1-4; 8 nucleotides align to TRBD1. Germline lookup yields CDR1 SGHRS and CDR2 YFSETQ. This CDR3 region has 14 residues. V trimming: 3 bases; J trimming: 8 bases; junction bases outside the gene matches: 6. As DNA, the CDR3 is TGCGCCAGCAGCTCCGGACAGGGAGGAGAAAAACTGTTTTTT. Its translation is CASSSGQGGEKLFF.

This rearrangement joins TRBV11-3 to TRBJ2-7, with TRBD1 matching over 7 bases. The CDR3 spans 13 residues. Germline assignment: CDR1 SGHNT and CDR2 YENEEA. V lost 3 bases and J lost 7; bases outside the gene matches: 6. The CDR3: CASSLGQLGEQYF. For the CDR3, the DNA is TGTGCCAGCAGCTTGGGACAGCTTGGGGAGCAGTACTTC.

This sequence joins TRBV5-1 and TRBJ1-1; a possible D gene is TRBD1 (6 bases). Trimming took 0 bases from V and 4 from J, leaving 10 bases between them. Germline V CDR1 and CDR2: SGHRS, YFSETQ. This CDR3 spans 14 amino acids. The CDR3 DNA sequence: TGCGCCAGCAGCTTGGCAGGGGCGAGCACTGAAGCTTTCTTT. Amino acid sequence: CASSLAGASTEAFF.

The V gene is TRBV4-3, the J gene TRBJ2-1; 8 nucleotides align to TRBD1. CDR1 and CDR2 (germline): LGHNA, YSLEER. The CDR3 length is 16 residues. Germline trimming cut 3 bases from V and 3 bases from J; bases unmatched to any gene: 7. For the CDR3, the DNA is TGCGCCAGCAGCCAGGACCCAGGGGGCCTCTACAATGAGCAGTTCTTC. Its translation: CASSQDPGGLYNEQFF.

V usage is TRBV3-1 (or the pseudogene TRBV3-2) and J usage is TRBJ1-1; maybe TRBD1 (6 bases). The germline V gene has CDR1 LGHDT and CDR2 YNNKEL (reference sequence). V lost 6 bases and J lost 1, with 15 bases in between. The length of the CDR3 is 15 residues. DNA for the CDR3: TGTGCCAGCAGTCTTAGTGGACAGCGGAACACTGAAGCTTTCTTT. This translates into CASSLSGQRNTEAFF.

This rearrangement joins TRBV19 to TRBJ2-2, with 8 bases lining up with TRBD2. The CDR3 is 15 residues long. Per the germline V gene, CDR1 is LNHDA and CDR2 is SQIVND (reference sequence). With V trimmed by 3 bases and J by 6 bases, 6 bases remained unmatched. The CDR3, as DNA: TGTGCCAGTAGTATCGACGGGAGGGCCGCCGGGGAGCTGTTTTTT. Translating gives CASSIDGRAAGELFF.

The V call is TRBV5-5, the J call TRBJ1-5; D is undetermined. CDR1 is SGHKS and CDR2 is YYEKEE in the germline V gene (reference sequence). V was pared by 2 bases and J by 4 bases, with 13 bases between. The CDR3 has 15 residues. The CDR3 DNA sequence: TGTGCCAGCAGCTTTAGAGGGTTCGGAAATCAGCCCCAGCATTTT. This encodes CASSFRGFGNQPQHF.

This chain links TRBV14 with TRBJ1-6, with 8 bases matching TRBD1. CDR3 length equals 19 residues. In germline, CDR1 is SGHDN, CDR2 FVKESK. Germline trimming cut 0 bases from V and 0 bases from J; bases unmatched to any gene: 7. Written as DNA, the CDR3 is TGTGCCAGCAGCCAAGATTCCGGACAGGGCTTCTCCTATAATTCACCCCTCCACTTT. It yields the protein CASSQDSGQGFSYNSPLHF.

The V call is TRBV4-1, the J call TRBJ1-4; 7 bases agree with TRBD1. Germline V gene lookup returns CDR1 MGHRA and CDR2 YSYEKL. The CDR3 is 14 residues long. V lost 6 bases, J lost 5 bases, and 6 bases stayed unmatched. CDR3 sequence (DNA): TGCGCCAGCAGTCTAAGGGGGCAGAATGAAAAACTGTTTTTT. Translated, it gives CASSLRGQNEKLFF.

V and J are TRBV28 and TRBJ1-6; D is undetermined. Trimming cost V 6 bases and J 10 bases, with 7 bases left between them. From germline, CDR1 is MDHEN and CDR2 SYDVKM. The CDR3 is made up of 11 amino acids. The DNA of the CDR3 is TGTGCCAGCAGCCGACTATCACCCCTCCACTTT. It translates to CASSRLSPLHF. Drawing the rest from reference TRBV28 and TRBJ1-6, the complete variable domain is DVKVTQSSRYLVKRTGEKVFLECVQDMDHENMFWYRQDPGLGLRLIYFSYDVKMKEKGDIPEGYSVSREKKERFSLILESASTNQTSMYLCASSRLSPLHFGNGTRLTVT.

The chain uses TRBV9 and TRBJ1-2; D perhaps matches TRBD1 (6 bases). Germline CDR1 and CDR2: SGDLS and YYNGEE. This CDR3 is built from 13 residues. V was shortened by 0 bases and J by 8 bases, with 11 bases between the two germline ends. This CDR3 reads CASSVEQGRGYTF. CDR3 bases: TGTGCCAGCAGCGTAGAACAGGGACGGGGCTACACCTTC.

The chain carries TRBV5-1 and TRBJ2-3, with a tentative D call TRBD2 (6 bases). V lost 2 bases, J lost 6 bases, and 13 bases lay in between. The germline CDR1 and CDR2 sequences are SGHRS and YFSETQ. CDR3 size: 14 residues. The CDR3 bases are TGCGCCAGCAGCTTCGGGGGTTTAGGGGATACGCAGTATTTT. Translating it yields CASSFGGLGDTQYF.

J is TRBJ2-7 and V is TRBV5-6; 11 bases map to TRBD2. Germline CDR1 reads SGHDT; CDR2 reads YYEEEE. V shed 3 bases and J 7 bases; nucleotides not matched to a gene: 12. The CDR3 is 16 residues long. The CDR3 nucleotides are TGTGCCAGCAGCTCAATTATAGCGGGAGGGCGACGGGAGCAGTACTTC. Protein product: CASSSIIAGGRREQYF.

The chain is built from TRBV5-1 and TRBJ2-7; 10 positions match TRBD1. This CDR3 has 14 residues. Per germline, CDR1 SGHRS and CDR2 YFSETQ. V shed 5 bases, J shed 2 bases, and the junction held 4 bases outside the gene matches. The CDR3 region has the DNA TGCGCCAGCAGTCGACAGGGGGCAACCTACGAGCAGTACTTC. Translating gives CASSRQGATYEQYF.

The chain employs TRBV10-2 and TRBJ2-2; 7 bases are a match to TRBD2. V was clipped by 4 bases and J by 4 bases; unmatched bases: 3. CDR3 length: 14 amino acids. CDR1 is WSHSY and CDR2 is SAAADI in the germline V gene. CDR3 region: CASSGGRSTGELFF. The CDR3 DNA reads TGCGCCAGCAGTGGCGGGAGAAGCACCGGGGAGCTGTTTTTT.

The chain has TRBV6-5 and TRBJ1-1; 10 nucleotides align to TRBD1. V lost 8 bases, J lost 5 bases, and 8 bases stayed unmatched. Per germline, CDR1 MNHEY and CDR2 SVGAGI. The CDR3 covers 14 residues. As DNA, the CDR3 is TGTGCCAGCGTTACCGGACAGGGGGGGACTGAAGCTTTCTTT. Its protein product is CASVTGQGGTEAFF.

J is TRBJ2-7 and V is TRBV7-9, with unresolved D. V was clipped by 1 base and J by 0 bases, with 10 bases between them. The CDR3 is made up of 15 amino acids. Germline CDR1 reads SEHNR; CDR2 reads FQNEAQ (reference sequence). CDR3 sequence: CASSLEESSSYEQYF. CDR3 coding DNA: TGTGCCAGCAGCTTAGAGGAGTCGAGCTCCTACGAGCAGTACTTC.

J is TRBJ2-1 and V is TRBV7-9; 12 positions match TRBD2. This CDR3 is built from 16 residues. From germline, CDR1 is SEHNR and CDR2 FQNEAQ (reference sequence). V was pared by 5 bases and J by 7 bases, with 9 bases of the junction left unmatched. CDR3 in DNA: TGTGCCAGCAGCCTTTGGGCCGGGACTAGCGGGAATGAGCAGTTCTTC. Protein sequence: CASSLWAGTSGNEQFF.

The J gene is TRBJ1-2, the V gene TRBV12-3 or TRBV12-4; possible D gene TRBD1, 5 bases. V was clipped by 7 bases and J by 2 bases, with 8 bases between them. The CDR3 totals 12 residues. CDR3 DNA: TGTGCCAGCACACAGGAGAACTATGGCTACACCTTC. This codes for CASTQENYGYTF.

The chain uses TRBV19 and TRBJ2-2, with D possibly matching TRBD2 (5 bases). The V and J ends lost 10 bases and 2 bases respectively, with 17 bases between them. Germline values: CDR1 LNHDA, CDR2 SQIVND (reference sequence). The CDR3 has 15 residues. CDR3 DNA sequence: TGTGCCACAACTAGGACGGGGTTAAACACCGGGGAGCTGTTTTTT. Its translation is CATTRTGLNTGELFF. The variable domain in full, completed from reference TRBV19 and TRBJ2-2, reads DGGITQSPKYLFRKEGQNVTLSCEQNLNHDAMYWYRQDPGQGLRLIYYSQIVNDFQKGDIAEGYSVSREKKESFPLTVTSAQKNPTAFYLCATTRTGLNTGELFFGEGSRLTVL.

The V call is TRBV27, the J call TRBJ2-3, with TRBD2 identical over 12 bases. The germline CDR1 and CDR2 sequences are MNHEY and SMNVEV (reference sequence). The CDR3 runs to 15 residues. Germline trimming cut 6 bases from V and 3 bases from J; bases unmatched to any gene: 4. The CDR3: CASRWLAGGTDTQYF. In DNA, the CDR3 is TGTGCCAGCAGGTGGCTAGCGGGAGGGACAGATACGCAGTATTTT.

The V gene is TRBV21-1, the J gene TRBJ2-7; the table assigns TRBD1, which was not confirmed against the DNA. TRBV21-1 is annotated as a pseudogene. The length of the CDR3 is 17 residues. CDR3 in DNA: TGTGCCAGCAGGATATTCTCGTGGGACACCCTTCCCTACGAGCAGTACTTC. Amino acids: CASRIFSWDTLPYEQYF.

The table lists this clone with a few counts. The CDR3 nucleotides read TGCGCCAGCAGTCCCCTCACCGGGGAGCTGTTTTTT. This gives the protein CASSPLTGELFF. This sequence joins TRBV10-1 and TRBJ2-2, with no clear D. The V and J ends lost 5 bases and 4 bases respectively, with 5 bases between them. The CDR3 is 12 amino acids. Germline-derived CDR1 and CDR2 are WNHNN and SYGVQD (reference sequence).